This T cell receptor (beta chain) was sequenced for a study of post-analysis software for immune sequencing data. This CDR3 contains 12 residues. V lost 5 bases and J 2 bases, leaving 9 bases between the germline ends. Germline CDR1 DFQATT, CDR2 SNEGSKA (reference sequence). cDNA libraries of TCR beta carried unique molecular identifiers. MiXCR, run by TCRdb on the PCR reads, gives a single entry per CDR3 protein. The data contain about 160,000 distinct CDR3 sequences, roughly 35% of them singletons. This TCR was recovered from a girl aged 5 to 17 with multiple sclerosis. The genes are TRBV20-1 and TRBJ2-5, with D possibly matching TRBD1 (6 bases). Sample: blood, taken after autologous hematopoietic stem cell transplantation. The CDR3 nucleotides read TGCAGTGCTGAGGACAGACAAGAGACCCAGTACTTC. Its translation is CSAEDRQETQYF.